This T cell receptor beta chain was captured by sequencing in a study of siplizumab effects on memory and regulatory T cells. Study conclusions and caveats: Naive T cells looked more diverse than memory cells, and they looked like major contributors to the alloresponse.

Regarding this clone: As yet, its antigen is unknown.

This CDR3 contains 14 residues. Germline values: CDR1 LGHNT, CDR2 FRNRAP. The V and J ends lost 1 base and 8 bases, in that order; junction bases with no gene match: 6. Approximately 100,000 TCR templates were measured in each sample. The data were produced by immunoSEQ multiplex PCR, yet TCRdb's version contains in-frame clones alone and is incomplete. The repertoire holds around 100,000 clones, with approximately 95% as singletons. J is TRBJ1-2 and V is TRBV12-5, with 8 bases fitting TRBD1. This TCR was recovered from a human donor in good health. Sequences were obtained from non-Treg CD4+ T cells sorted from blood. CDR3 sequence reads: CASGLATQGGGYTF. The CDR3 region has the DNA TGTGCTAGTGGTTTGGCGACACAGGGGGGCGGCTACACCTTC. Together with reference TRBV12-5 and TRBJ1-2, the CDR3 gives the full variable domain: DARVTQTPRHKVTEMGQEVTMRCQPILGHNTVFWYRQTMMQGLELLAYFRNRAPLDDSGMPKDRFSAEMPDATLATLKIQPSEPRDSAVYFCASGLATQGGGYTFGSGTRLTVV.